These 17 T cell receptor beta chains came from one sample sequenced in a study of cytomegalovirus exposure and HLA in healthy donors. The PCR contained 60 Vbeta and 13 Jbeta primers. Measured with immunoSEQ multiplex PCR; TCRdb has only the in-frame clones, and not every one. The sample contains more than 110,000 clones, 55% to 80% of which appear only once. The sample was PBMCs. All receptors derive from a human donor in good health.

This chain links TRBV15 with TRBJ2-7, with D tentatively TRBD2 (6 bases). Germline V CDR1 and CDR2: LNHNV, YYDKDF (reference sequence). V dropped 8 bases and J dropped 4 bases, with 15 bases sitting between them. The CDR3 length is 13 residues. This CDR3 reads CATRTTEGYEQYF. The CDR3 DNA sequence: TGTGCCACCCGGACTACAGAGGGGTACGAGCAGTACTTC.

This chain uses TRBV27 with TRBJ2-3; 10 bases map to TRBD2. Trimming removed 5 bases from V and 2 bases from J; junction bases left unmatched: 7. The CDR3 is made up of 16 amino acids. Germline assignment: CDR1 MNHEY and CDR2 SMNVEV (reference sequence). The CDR3 DNA reads as TGTGCCAGCAGTCGCCTAGCGGGAGTCGACACAGATACGCAGTATTTT. This sequence encodes CASSRLAGVDTDTQYF.

The chain carries TRBV7-3 and TRBJ2-2; TRBD2 aligns across 10 bases. CDR1 and CDR2 (germline): SGHTA, FQGTGA. V trimming: 6 bases; J trimming: 5 bases; junction bases outside the gene matches: 6. The CDR3 has 15 amino acids. For the CDR3, the DNA is TGTGCCAGCAGTCCCCTAGCGGGGGAAACCGGGGAGCTGTTTTTT. As protein: CASSPLAGETGELFF.

This rearrangement joins TRBV20-1 to TRBJ2-3; no clear D. CDR3 length equals 11 residues. The V gene's germline CDR1 is DFQATT and CDR2 SNEGSKA (reference sequence). Trimming removed 0 bases from V and 4 bases from J, with 2 bases in between. The CDR3 spells CSARDADTQYF. CDR3 nucleotide sequence: TGCAGTGCTAGAGACGCAGATACGCAGTATTTT.

The V call is TRBV5-1, the J call TRBJ2-1; tentatively, D is TRBD2 (6 bases). CDR3 length: 17 amino acids. Germline-derived CDR1 and CDR2 are SGHRS and YFSETQ. The germline V and J ends were trimmed by 0 bases and 0 bases, with 13 bases remaining between them. CDR3 in amino acids: CASSLAGGVSSYNEQFF. The CDR3 DNA is TGCGCCAGCAGCTTGGCCGGGGGAGTCAGCTCCTACAATGAGCAGTTCTTC.

The gene calls are TRBV27 and TRBJ1-6, with 7 nucleotides matching TRBD1. The CDR3 runs to 16 residues. Trimming cost V 5 bases and J 8 bases; bases outside gene matches: 12. Germline CDR1 is MNHEY and CDR2 is SMNVEV (reference sequence). CDR3 nucleotide sequence: TGTGCCAGCAGTGTCGGGAGGGGGCGCTCTGATTCACCCCTCCACTTT. It codes for CASSVGRGRSDSPLHF.

The chain has TRBV28 and TRBJ1-5, with 7 positions matching TRBD1. The V segment lost 5 bases and the J segment 3 bases; nucleotides outside the gene matches: 16. CDR1 is MDHEN, CDR2 SYDVKM, per germline. The CDR3 extends over 18 amino acids. In DNA, the CDR3 is TGTGCCAGCAGTCCCCACTCGGTTAGGACAGGACTCAATCAGCCCCAGCATTTT. Amino acid sequence: CASSPHSVRTGLNQPQHF.

This chain uses TRBV5-6 with TRBJ2-1, with TRBD1 identical over 9 bases. CDR3 length: 15 amino acids. Looked up from germline, CDR1 is SGHDT and CDR2 is YYEEEE. V dropped 2 bases and J dropped 8; count of bases not matched to a gene: 8. The CDR3 DNA reads as TGTGCCAGCAGCTTCTGGAGTTGGACAGGGGATGAGCAGTTCTTC. This codes for CASSFWSWTGDEQFF. The full variable domain, with the rest looked up from reference TRBV5-6 and TRBJ2-1, is DAGVTQSPTHLIKTRGQQVTLRCSPKSGHDTVSWYQQALGQGPQFIFQYYEEEERQRGNFPDRFSGHQFPNYSSELNVNALLLGDSALYLCASSFWSWTGDEQFFGPGTRLTVL.

The rearrangement uses TRBV7-9 and TRBJ2-5; D is perhaps TRBD2 (6 bases). The CDR3 runs 13 residues. Germline V CDR1 and CDR2: SEHNR, FQNEAQ (reference sequence). With 2 bases removed from V and 6 bases from J, the gap between germline ends came to 10 bases. CDR3 nucleotide sequence: TGTGCCAGCAGCTTATCGGAGGGGCAGACCCAGTACTTC. This codes for CASSLSEGQTQYF.

Only one count was recorded for this clone. This chain joins TRBV7-7 and TRBJ1-2; 7 bases agree with TRBD1. The CDR3 is made up of 11 amino acids. Germline lookup yields CDR1 SSHAT and CDR2 FNYEAQ (reference sequence). This chain's CDR3 is CAIKTGNGYTF. The CDR3, as DNA: TGTGCTATTAAGACAGGGAACGGCTACACCTTC.

The chain couples TRBV7-8 to TRBJ1-2, with D possibly matching TRBD1 (6 bases). The V and J ends lost 5 bases and 3 bases respectively, with 10 bases between them. This CDR3 is 13 amino acids long. CDR1 is SGHVS, CDR2 FQNEAQ, per germline. CDR3 coding DNA: TGTGCCAGCAGCCCCGGACAGTACTATGGCTACACCTTC. Residues: CASSPGQYYGYTF.

The chain recombines TRBV5-1 with TRBJ2-7, with D possibly being TRBD2 (6 bases). CDR3 length: 15 amino acids. The germline V gene has CDR1 SGHRS and CDR2 YFSETQ. Trimming cost V 0 bases and J 2 bases, with 12 bases left between them. The chain's CDR3 is CASSLAGTRTYEQYF. CDR3 DNA: TGCGCCAGCAGCTTGGCCGGGACTCGAACCTACGAGCAGTACTTC.

The chain links TRBV7-6 to TRBJ2-1, with TRBD2 matching 8 bases. Germline V lookup: CDR1 SGHVS, CDR2 FNYEAQ. CDR3 size: 15 residues. Losses at the gene ends were 0 bases for V and 10 bases for J; bases not matched to a gene: 8. DNA for the CDR3: TGTGCCAGCAGCTTAGCTAGCGGGGCGCGGACGGAGCAGTTCTTC. Amino acid sequence: CASSLASGARTEQFF. Full variable domain (rest looked up from reference TRBV7-6 and TRBJ2-1): GAGVSQSPRYKVTKRGQDVALRCDPISGHVSLYWYRQALGQGPEFLTYFNYEAQQDKSGLPNDRFSAERPEGSISTLTIQRTEQRDSAMYRCASSLASGARTEQFFGPGTRLTVL.

This chain connects TRBV15 to TRBJ1-1; TRBD1 matches at 7 bases. Unmatched junction bases numbered 5, after V lost 0 bases and J lost 7 bases. The V gene's germline CDR1 is LNHNV and CDR2 YYDKDF (reference sequence). The CDR3 contains 14 residues. CDR3 amino acids: CATSREPPGGEAFF. CDR3 nucleotides: TGTGCCACCAGCAGAGAACCGCCAGGGGGTGAAGCTTTCTTT.

The chain has TRBV5-6 and TRBJ2-7; 9 positions match TRBD1. Germline CDR1 and CDR2: SGHDT and YYEEEE. V gave up 0 bases and J gave up 7 bases; unmatched junction bases: 5. CDR3 length equals 14 residues. The CDR3 loop reads CASSLAGTGREQYF. The CDR3 DNA reads TGTGCCAGCAGCTTGGCCGGGACAGGGCGGGAGCAGTACTTC.

The chain is built from TRBV5-1 and TRBJ2-3; 8 nucleotides line up with TRBD1. With V trimmed by 5 bases and J by 1 base, 6 bases remained unmatched. CDR1 SGHRS and CDR2 YFSETQ come from the germline V gene. This CDR3 is 15 amino acids long. The CDR3 region is CASSMRGQGTDTQYF. The CDR3 region has the DNA TGCGCCAGCAGTATGAGGGGACAGGGCACAGATACGCAGTATTTT.

The chain is built from TRBV4-2 and TRBJ2-5; D might be TRBD1 (5 bases). The CDR3 has 13 residues. The germline gives CDR1 LGHNA, CDR2 YNFKEQ. V was shortened by 4 bases and J by 4 bases, with 10 bases between the two germline ends. The DNA of the CDR3 is TGTGCCAGCAGCCTCAGAAGGGGAGAGACCCAGTACTTC. Protein sequence: CASSLRRGETQYF.